Listed below are T cell receptor beta chains from one sample, sequenced in a study of T-cell memory formation after mild COVID-19. TCRdb fed the 5' RACE reads into MiXCR, producing one record per CDR3 protein. The sample records 400,000 or so distinct CDR3 sequences, around 19% being singletons. The sample comprised PBMCs or a T cell subset sorted from them (not recorded which). The receptors stem from an adult woman who had mild COVID-19 (a few samples of this study predate the infection). Cell type and time point are not known. Each CDR3 is given with its conserved first and last residue. Fields, in order: D gene, clone size, V gene, J gene, CDR3 DNA, CDR3 protein. A D gene is named only where the DNA matches it firmly. Expanded clones get a size class; other rows say once, few or many, or leave the size out.

>NA|NA|TRBV7-2|TRBJ2-3
TGTGCCAGCAGCTTAGCCGGGGCTCCTTCTAGCACAGATACGCAGTATTTT
CASSLAGAPSSTDTQYF
>NA|once|TRBV21-1|TRBJ2-7
TGTGCCAGCAGCCCAAGACTAGAACGGTCAGAGCAGTACTTC
CASSPRLERSEQYF
>TRBD1|few|TRBV5-1|TRBJ1-2
TGCGCCAGCAGCGGGACAGGGCTTTATGGCTACACCTTC
CASSGTGLYGYTF
>NA|NA|TRBV19|TRBJ1-2
TGTGCCAGTAGTATCGACAGTTCCTACTATGGCTACACCTTC
CASSIDSSYYGYTF
>NA|NA|TRBV6-5|TRBJ1-1
TGTGCCAGCAGTTACGAGGCAGGTAGTGAAGCTTTCTTT
CASSYEAGSEAFF
>NA|few|TRBV6-5|TRBJ1-5
TGTGCCAGCAGTGACACTGCGGACAGAGGGACATTGGTGGGCAATCAGCCCCAGCATTTT
CASSDTADRGTLVGNQPQHF
>NA|NA|TRBV20-1|TRBJ2-3
TGCAGTGCTAGAGATCGGGTTTTGAGCACAGATACGCAGTATTTT
CSARDRVLSTDTQYF
>NA|few|TRBV5-1|TRBJ2-7
TGCGCCAGCAGCTTTGGCCGGGTCGGCTACGAGCAGTACTTC
CASSFGRVGYEQYF
>NA|NA|TRBV5-6|TRBJ1-2
TGTGCCAGCAGCCGAAGCTGGGCAGGGAACTATGGCTACACCTTC
CASSRSWAGNYGYTF
>NA|few|TRBV5-1|TRBJ2-7
TGCGCCAGCAGACCCGAGGTAAATAACGAGCAGTACTTC
CASRPEVNNEQYF
>TRBD1|NA|TRBV24-1|TRBJ1-5
TGTGCCACCAGTGAGGGACAGGCACAGCCCCAGCATTTT
CATSEGQAQPQHF
>NA|few|TRBV15|TRBJ2-3
TGTGCCACCAGCAGAGGAGCAGCGTTGGGAGATACGCAGTATTTT
CATSRGAALGDTQYF
>NA|NA|TRBV13|TRBJ2-7
TGTGCCAGCAGCTTAGGGAAGCAATCCTACGAGCAGTACTTC
CASSLGKQSYEQYF
>NA|NA|TRBV3-1|TRBJ1-1
TGTGCCAGCCAGCCAGACCCCGGGAACACTGAAGCTTTCTTT
CASQPDPGNTEAFF
>TRBD2|once|TRBV3-1|TRBJ2-3
TGTGCCAGCAGCTATGGACTAGCGGGGGCCCTCACAGATACGCAGTATTTT
CASSYGLAGALTDTQYF
>NA|NA|TRBV4-2|TRBJ1-1
TGTGCCAGCAGCCAAGAAGCACGACATCTGAACACTGAAGCTTTCTTT
CASSQEARHLNTEAFF
>NA|few|TRBV6-2/TRBV6-3|TRBJ1-1
TGTGCCAGCAGTTACTCGCCCCGCGTCGACAGATTCATGAACACTGAAGCTTTCTTT
CASSYSPRVDRFMNTEAFF
>TRBD2|NA|TRBV7-6|TRBJ2-3
TGTGCCAGCAGCTTAGTATCCTTGCTAGCGGGCACAGATACGCAGTATTTT
CASSLVSLLAGTDTQYF
>NA|few|TRBV30|TRBJ2-7
TGTGCCTGGAAAGTAGAACAGTCCTACGAGCAGTACTTC
CAWKVEQSYEQYF
>TRBD2|few|TRBV7-8|TRBJ2-1
TGTGCCAGCAGCTTAGTAACTAGCGAGAACAATGAGCAGTTCTTC
CASSLVTSENNEQFF
>NA|NA|TRBV5-6|TRBJ2-2
TGTGCCAGCAACTTGAACCCCGGGGAGCTGTTTTTT
CASNLNPGELFF
>TRBD1|few|TRBV6-1|TRBJ2-7
TGTGCCAGCAGTGAAAGGCGACAGGGGAGCGAGCAGTACTTC
CASSERRQGSEQYF
>TRBD1|NA|TRBV7-9|TRBJ2-2
TGTGCCAGCAGCTCCCGACAGGGCGGGGAGCTGTTTTTT
CASSSRQGGELFF
>TRBD1|many|TRBV4-1|TRBJ2-7
TGCGCCAGCAGCCCCCGGACAGGGGGCTCCTACGAGCAGTACTTC
CASSPRTGGSYEQYF
>NA|few|TRBV7-2|TRBJ1-6
TGTGCCAGCAGCCCGCCGGGGGATGGTTCACCCCTCCACTTT
CASSPPGDGSPLHF
>TRBD2|NA|TRBV12-3/TRBV12-4|TRBJ2-4
TGTGCCAGCAGTTTAAAAGCGGGAGGGCCCAAAAACATTCAGTACTTC
CASSLKAGGPKNIQYF
>TRBD1|NA|TRBV12-3/TRBV12-4|TRBJ1-3
TGTGCCAGCGCAGGGGGCCCTAGGAACACCATATATTTT
CASAGGPRNTIYF
>NA|many|TRBV7-3|TRBJ1-1
TGTGCCAGCAGCTCGGACGGGAACACTGAAGCTTTCTTT
CASSSDGNTEAFF
>NA|NA|TRBV20-1|TRBJ1-1
TGCAGTGCTAGAGATTTCGGGGGACCTAACACTGAAGCTTTCTTT
CSARDFGGPNTEAFF
>TRBD2|NA|TRBV5-1|TRBJ2-7
TGCGCCAGCAGCTACGGACTAGCGGGAGGTCTTGAGCAGTACTTC
CASSYGLAGGLEQYF
>NA|NA|TRBV11-2|TRBJ2-3
TGTGCCAGCAACGGGGGGCCGAGCACAGATACGCAGTATTTT
CASNGGPSTDTQYF
>TRBD1|few|TRBV7-6|TRBJ2-7
TGTGCCAGCAGCTCAGCGGGGACAGGGGACGAGCAGTACTTC
CASSSAGTGDEQYF
>TRBD1|few|TRBV7-2|TRBJ2-2
TGTGCCAGCAGCTCGACAGGGGGTATCACCGGGGAGCTGTTTTTT
CASSSTGGITGELFF
>TRBD2|NA|TRBV7-2|TRBJ2-2
TGTGCCAGCAGCTTAGGGAGCGGGGGCTTTAACACCGGGGAGCTGTTTTTT
CASSLGSGGFNTGELFF
>TRBD1|NA|TRBV12-3/TRBV12-4|TRBJ1-2
TGTGCCAGCAGTTACGGGACAGGGCAGCCCTTGTGGGACTATGGCTACACCTTC
CASSYGTGQPLWDYGYTF
>TRBD1|few|TRBV20-1|TRBJ1-4
TGCAGTGCTAGACCCACCCGGACAGGGCTCGGTGAAAAACTGTTTTTT
CSARPTRTGLGEKLFF
>TRBD2|many|TRBV12-3/TRBV12-4|TRBJ2-3
TGTGCCAGCAGCCTGGGGACTAGCGGGACAGATACGCAGTATTTT
CASSLGTSGTDTQYF